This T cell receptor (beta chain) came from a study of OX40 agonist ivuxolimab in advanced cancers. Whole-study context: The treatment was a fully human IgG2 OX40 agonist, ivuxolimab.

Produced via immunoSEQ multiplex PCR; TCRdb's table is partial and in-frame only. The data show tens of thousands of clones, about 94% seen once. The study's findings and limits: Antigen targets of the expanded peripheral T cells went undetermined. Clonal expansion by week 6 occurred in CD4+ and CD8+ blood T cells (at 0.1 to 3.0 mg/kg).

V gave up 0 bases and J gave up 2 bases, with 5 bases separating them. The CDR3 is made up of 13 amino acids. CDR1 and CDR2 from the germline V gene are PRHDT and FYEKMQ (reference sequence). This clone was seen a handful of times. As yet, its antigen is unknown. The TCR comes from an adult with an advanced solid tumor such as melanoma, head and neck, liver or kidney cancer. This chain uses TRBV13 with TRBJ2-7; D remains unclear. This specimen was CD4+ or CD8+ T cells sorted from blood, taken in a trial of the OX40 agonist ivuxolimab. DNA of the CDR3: TGTGCCAGCAGCTTAGGTTGGACCTACGAGCAGTACTTC. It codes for CASSLGWTYEQYF.